Each of the 9 T cell receptor beta chains below was sequenced from the same sample in a study of blood T cell repertoires in COVID-19. Generated by immunoSEQ multiplex PCR, the TCRdb table keeps only in-frame clones and is missing some. Among about 34,000 clones listed, 80% to 95% were seen once. The source material was peripheral blood. The source of these receptors is a man at least 80 years old with acute or convalescent COVID-19.

V usage is TRBV29-1 and J usage is TRBJ1-4; D not resolved. Germline CDR1 reads SQVTM; CDR2 reads ANQGSEA. This CDR3 contains 13 residues. The V gene lost 2 bases and the J gene lost 7 bases, with 11 bases spanning the gap. CDR3 region: CSVEIGEGEKLFF. The CDR3 DNA follows: TGCAGCGTTGAAATCGGGGAGGGTGAAAAACTGTTTTTT.

V usage is TRBV30 and J usage is TRBJ2-5; 10 positions agree with TRBD2. This CDR3 is 18 amino acids long. V was pared by 0 bases and J by 1 base, with 11 bases of the junction left unmatched. Germline V lookup: CDR1 GTSNPN, CDR2 SVGIG (reference sequence). Here the CDR3 reads CAWSVRQRGGMVQETQYF. The CDR3 DNA reads TGTGCCTGGAGTGTGAGGCAGCGGGGGGGCATGGTCCAAGAGACCCAGTACTTC.

As DNA, the CDR3 is TGTGCCAGCAGGACAGGGTCATATCAGCCCCAGCATTTT. It encodes CASRTGSYQPQHF. The chain couples TRBV28 to TRBJ1-5; TRBD1 matches at 7 bases. With 6 bases clipped from V and 5 bases from J, the junction kept 4 bases outside the gene matches. CDR1 MDHEN and CDR2 SYDVKM come from the germline V gene. This CDR3 spans 13 amino acids.

The chain joins TRBV5-1 to TRBJ2-6; maybe TRBD2 (5 bases). The V gene lost 3 bases and the J gene lost 4 bases, with 11 bases spanning the gap. This CDR3 region has 15 residues. Germline values: CDR1 SGHRS, CDR2 YFSETQ. CDR3 region: CASSWAGAGANVLTF. The CDR3 nucleotides are TGCGCCAGCAGCTGGGCGGGCGCCGGGGCCAACGTCCTGACTTTC.

The chain carries TRBV4-2 and TRBJ1-1; D gene ambiguous. The germline V gene has CDR1 LGHNA and CDR2 YNFKEQ. The V end lost 4 bases, the J end lost 4 bases, and 10 bases lay between the germline ends. There are 13 residues in the CDR3. CDR3 DNA: TGTGCCAGCAGCCGGCTCCGGGGCACTGAAGCTTTCTTT. Encoded protein: CASSRLRGTEAFF.

The CDR3 reads CASSIRRQVVNEQFF. CDR3 DNA: TGTGCCAGTAGTATACGGAGACAGGTGGTGAATGAGCAGTTCTTC. This sequence joins TRBV19 and TRBJ2-1, with D tentatively TRBD1 (6 bases). The CDR3 contains 15 residues. Between the trimmed V and J ends, which lost 2 bases and 7 bases, there was a span of 15 bases. Per germline, CDR1 LNHDA and CDR2 SQIVND (reference sequence).

The chain has TRBV5-5 and TRBJ1-5, with D unclear. CDR3 length: 14 residues. CDR1 SGHKS and CDR2 YYEKEE come from the germline V gene (reference sequence). V was cut by 0 bases and J by 3 bases, with 7 bases left in between. The DNA of the CDR3 is TGTGCCAGCAGCTTGGTGGCATACAATCAGCCCCAGCATTTT. Translated, it gives CASSLVAYNQPQHF.

The chain couples TRBV7-9 to TRBJ2-5; 10 nucleotides line up with TRBD2. With V trimmed by 2 bases and J by 11 bases, 14 bases remained unmatched. Germline lookup yields CDR1 SEHNR and CDR2 FQNEAQ (reference sequence). This CDR3 comprises 16 residues. The CDR3 sequence is CASSLWASGGHAPQYF. The CDR3 DNA is TGTGCCAGCAGCTTATGGGCTAGCGGGGGCCACGCCCCACAGTACTTC.

This chain connects TRBV9 to TRBJ1-2; maybe TRBD1 (5 bases). Germline CDR1 is SGDLS and CDR2 is YYNGEE. V was clipped by 0 bases and J by 8 bases, with 17 bases between them. The CDR3 covers 15 residues. For the CDR3, the DNA is TGTGCCAGCAGCGTAGAGTCCCAGGGAATAGGCGGCTACACCTTC. Translation: CASSVESQGIGGYTF.